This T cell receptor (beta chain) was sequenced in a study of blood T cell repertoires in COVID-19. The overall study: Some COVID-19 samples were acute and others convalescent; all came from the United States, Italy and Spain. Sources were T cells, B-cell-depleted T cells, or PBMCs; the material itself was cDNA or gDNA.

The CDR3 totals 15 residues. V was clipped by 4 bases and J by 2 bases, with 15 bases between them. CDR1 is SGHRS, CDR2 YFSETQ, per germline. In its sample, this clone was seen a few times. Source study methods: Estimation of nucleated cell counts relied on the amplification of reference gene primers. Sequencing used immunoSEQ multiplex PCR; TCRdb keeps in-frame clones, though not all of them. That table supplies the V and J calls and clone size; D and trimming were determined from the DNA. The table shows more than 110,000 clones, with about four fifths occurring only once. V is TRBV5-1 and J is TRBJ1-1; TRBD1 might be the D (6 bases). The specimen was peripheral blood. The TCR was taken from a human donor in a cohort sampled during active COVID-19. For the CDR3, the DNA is TGCGCCAGCAGCCCGACTCAGGGGCAAAACACTGAAGCTTTCTTT. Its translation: CASSPTQGQNTEAFF. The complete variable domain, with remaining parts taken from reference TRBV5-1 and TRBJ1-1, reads KAGVTQTPRYLIKTRGQQVTLSCSPISGHRSVSWYQQTPGQGLQFLFEYFSETQRNKGNFPGRFSGRQFSNSRSEMNVSTLELGDSALYLCASSPTQGQNTEAFFGQGTRLTVV.